A selection of T cell receptor beta chains follows, all from one sample in a study of T cells after yellow fever vaccination. TCRdb called the 5' RACE reads again in MiXCR, with one record for every CDR3 protein. The repertoire consists of around 250,000 distinct CDR3 sequences, with 6.9% occurring once and the leading ten covering more than 0.8%. The sequences come from CD4+ T cells sorted from PBMCs, collected 15 days after the yellow fever booster vaccination. The receptors originated from a man younger than 40 who received the YFV17D yellow fever vaccine. Both conserved end residues are part of each CDR3. The D gene is left open where the match is weak. Size is omitted from some rows. Given values are once, few, many or a class for expanded clones.

-	TRBV20-1	-	TRBJ2-5	TGCAGTGCTAAAGAAGGAACCCAGTACTTC	CSAKEGTQYF
TRBD2	TRBV3-1	-	TRBJ2-1	TGTGCCAGCCGAAATCCACGGACTAGGAACGGTGAGCAGTTCTTC	CASRNPRTRNGEQFF
-	TRBV6-5	-	TRBJ2-1	TGTGCCAGCAGTTCGGATTTAGCCCCGCGTCTCAATGAGCAGTTCTTC	CASSSDLAPRLNEQFF
-	TRBV5-1	-	TRBJ1-5	TGCGCCAGCAGCTTGGGCCAGGGTGATCAGCCCCAGCATTTT	CASSLGQGDQPQHF
-	TRBV20-1	many	TRBJ2-3	TGCAGTGCAATTTGGGAGAACACAGATACGCAGTATTTT	CSAIWENTDTQYF
-	TRBV5-1	-	TRBJ2-1	TGCGCCAGCAGCCTGGTGGGAAACTCAGGGTACAATGAGCAGTTCTTC	CASSLVGNSGYNEQFF
-	TRBV7-2	few	TRBJ2-7	TGTGCCAGCAGCTTCCGGGACTTTAATCTCTACGAGCAGTACTTC	CASSFRDFNLYEQYF
-	TRBV20-1	many	TRBJ1-2	TGCAGTGCGACCACAGGACTACCCGGCTATGGCTACACCTTC	CSATTGLPGYGYTF
-	TRBV29-1	few	TRBJ2-7	TGCAGCGTTGATGCGGCAGCCGGGGCCTCCTACGAGCAGTACTTC	CSVDAAAGASYEQYF
-	TRBV5-4	few	TRBJ1-6	TGTGCCAGCACCGAGCAGGGTTCTTCACCCCTCCACTTT	CASTEQGSSPLHF
-	TRBV3-1	few	TRBJ2-2	TGTGCCAGCAGCCAAACTAGAGGCACCGGGGAGCTGTTTTTT	CASSQTRGTGELFF
-	TRBV20-1	-	TRBJ1-4	TGCAGTGCTAGAGGCCATATAATCACTAATGAAAAACTGTTTTTT	CSARGHIITNEKLFF
TRBD2	TRBV18	few	TRBJ2-5	TGTGCCAGCTCCACTCTAGCGGAGGGGGAGACCCAGTACTTC	CASSTLAEGETQYF
-	TRBV24-1	-	TRBJ1-2	TGTGCCACCAGTGACCCCCCGGAGCCGCTTGATGGCTACACCTTC	CATSDPPEPLDGYTF